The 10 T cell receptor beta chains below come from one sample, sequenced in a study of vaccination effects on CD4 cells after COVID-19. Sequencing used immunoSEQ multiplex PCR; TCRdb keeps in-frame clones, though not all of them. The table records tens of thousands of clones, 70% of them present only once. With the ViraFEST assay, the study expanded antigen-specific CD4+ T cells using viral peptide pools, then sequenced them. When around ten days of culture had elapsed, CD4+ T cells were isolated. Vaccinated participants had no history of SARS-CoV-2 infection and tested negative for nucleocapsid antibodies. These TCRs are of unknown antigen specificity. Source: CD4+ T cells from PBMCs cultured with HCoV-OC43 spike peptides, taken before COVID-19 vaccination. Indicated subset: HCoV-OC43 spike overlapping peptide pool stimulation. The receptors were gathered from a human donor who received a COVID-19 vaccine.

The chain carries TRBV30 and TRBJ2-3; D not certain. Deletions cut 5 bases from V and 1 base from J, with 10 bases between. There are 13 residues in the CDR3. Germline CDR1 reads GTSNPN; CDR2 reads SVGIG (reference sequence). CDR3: CAWEQSGTDTQYF. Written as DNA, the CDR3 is TGTGCCTGGGAACAGTCCGGCACAGATACGCAGTATTTT.

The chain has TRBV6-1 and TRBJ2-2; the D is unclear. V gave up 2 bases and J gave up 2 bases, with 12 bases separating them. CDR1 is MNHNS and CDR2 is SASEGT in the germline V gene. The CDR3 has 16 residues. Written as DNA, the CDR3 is TGTGCCAGCAGTGAATCGCCGGGCCGAAACACCGGGGAGCTGTTTTTT. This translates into CASSESPGRNTGELFF.

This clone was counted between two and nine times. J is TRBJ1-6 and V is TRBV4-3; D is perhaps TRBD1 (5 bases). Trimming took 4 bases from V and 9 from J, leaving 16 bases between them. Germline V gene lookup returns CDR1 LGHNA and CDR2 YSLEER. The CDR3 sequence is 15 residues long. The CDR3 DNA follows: TGCGCCAGCAGCCGGGGGAGGAATCAGGGTTCACCCCTCCACTTT. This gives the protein CASSRGRNQGSPLHF.

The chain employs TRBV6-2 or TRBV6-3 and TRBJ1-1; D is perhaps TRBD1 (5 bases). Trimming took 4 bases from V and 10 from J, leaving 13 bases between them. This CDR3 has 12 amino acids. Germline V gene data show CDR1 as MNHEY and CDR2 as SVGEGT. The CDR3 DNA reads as TGTGCCAGCAGTTTTACACTCGGGGGAGCTTTCTTT. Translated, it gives CASSFTLGGAFF.

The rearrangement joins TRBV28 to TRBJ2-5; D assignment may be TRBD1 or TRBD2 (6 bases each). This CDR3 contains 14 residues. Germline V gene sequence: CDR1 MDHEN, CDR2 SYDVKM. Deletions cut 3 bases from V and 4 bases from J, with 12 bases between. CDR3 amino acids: CASSLGGHRETQYF. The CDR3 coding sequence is TGTGCCAGCAGTTTGGGGGGCCACCGAGAGACCCAGTACTTC.

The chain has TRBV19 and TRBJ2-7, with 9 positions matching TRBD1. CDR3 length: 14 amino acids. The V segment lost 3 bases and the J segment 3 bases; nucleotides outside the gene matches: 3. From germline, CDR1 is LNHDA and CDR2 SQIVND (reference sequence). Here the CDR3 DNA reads TGTGCCAGTAGTATCGGGACAGGGCTCTACGAGCAGTACTTC. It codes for CASSIGTGLYEQYF.

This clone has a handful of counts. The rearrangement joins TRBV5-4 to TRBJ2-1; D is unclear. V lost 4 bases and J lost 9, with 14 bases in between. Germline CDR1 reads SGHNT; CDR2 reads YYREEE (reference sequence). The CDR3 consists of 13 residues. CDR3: CASSKGPTGEQFF. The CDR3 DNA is TGTGCCAGCAGCAAGGGCCCCACGGGTGAGCAGTTCTTC.

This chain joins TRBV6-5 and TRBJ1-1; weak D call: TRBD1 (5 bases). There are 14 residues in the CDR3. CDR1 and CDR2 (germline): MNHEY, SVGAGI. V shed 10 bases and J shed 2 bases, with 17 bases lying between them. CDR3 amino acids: CATRGRDSNTEAFF. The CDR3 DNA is TGTGCCACCCGGGGCCGGGATTCAAACACTGAAGCTTTCTTT.

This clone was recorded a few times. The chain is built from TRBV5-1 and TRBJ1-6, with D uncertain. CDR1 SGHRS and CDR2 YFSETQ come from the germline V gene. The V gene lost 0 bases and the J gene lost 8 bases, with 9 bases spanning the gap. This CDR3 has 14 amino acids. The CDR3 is CASSLGLADSPLHF. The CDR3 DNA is TGCGCCAGCAGCTTGGGATTGGCAGATTCACCCCTCCACTTT. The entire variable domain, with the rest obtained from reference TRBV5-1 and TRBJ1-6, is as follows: KAGVTQTPRYLIKTRGQQVTLSCSPISGHRSVSWYQQTPGQGLQFLFEYFSETQRNKGNFPGRFSGRQFSNSRSEMNVSTLELGDSALYLCASSLGLADSPLHFGNGTRLTVT.

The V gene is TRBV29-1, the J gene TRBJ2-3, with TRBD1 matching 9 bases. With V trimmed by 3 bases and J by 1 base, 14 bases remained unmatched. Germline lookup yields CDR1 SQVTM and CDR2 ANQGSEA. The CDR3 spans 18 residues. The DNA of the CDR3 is TGCAGCGTTGATTGGCTAGGCGGACAGGGGTGGGGCACAGATACGCAGTATTTT. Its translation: CSVDWLGGQGWGTDTQYF.